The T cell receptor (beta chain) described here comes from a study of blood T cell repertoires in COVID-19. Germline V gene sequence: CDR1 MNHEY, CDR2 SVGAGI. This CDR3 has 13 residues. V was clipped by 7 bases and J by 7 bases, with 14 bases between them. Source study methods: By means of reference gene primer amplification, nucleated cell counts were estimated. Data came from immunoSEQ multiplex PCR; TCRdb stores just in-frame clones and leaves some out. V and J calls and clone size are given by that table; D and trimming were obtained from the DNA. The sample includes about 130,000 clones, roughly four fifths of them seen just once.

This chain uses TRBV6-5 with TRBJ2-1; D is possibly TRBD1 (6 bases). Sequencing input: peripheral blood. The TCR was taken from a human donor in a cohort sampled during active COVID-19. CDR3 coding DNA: TGTGCCAGCACCCGAAGCCAGGGGAATGAGCAGTTCTTC. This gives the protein CASTRSQGNEQFF.